Listed below are T cell receptor beta chains from one sample, sequenced in a study of T cell repertoires in cytomegalovirus infection. The antigens for these receptors are not known. TCRdb recomputed calls from the reads with MiXCR, one row per CDR3 protein. Of over 250,000 distinct CDR3 sequences listed, around 20% are singletons. Material: cultured PBMCs, obtained from culture after CMV antigen stimulation. All receptors derive from a human donor in good health (CMV status not recorded). Some clones in this sample may be carry-over from other donors' samples. The CDR3 runs from the conserved cysteine through the conserved F or W. D genes are given only for firm matches. The listing skips clone size in some rows; elsewhere it reads once, few, many or a size class.

D gene,clone size,V gene,J gene,CDR3 protein,CDR3 DNA
TRBD2,many,TRBV7-2,TRBJ2-1,CASSLASGIANEQFF,TGTGCCAGCAGCTTAGCTAGCGGGATTGCCAATGAGCAGTTCTTC
-,-,TRBV29-1,TRBJ2-7,CSVADGEQYF,TGCAGCGTGGCGGATGGCGAGCAGTACTTC
TRBD2,-,TRBV7-4,TRBJ2-1,CASISSGLAYNEQFF,TGTGCCAGCATCTCTAGCGGGTTGGCGTACAATGAGCAGTTCTTC
-,few,TRBV5-8,TRBJ1-5,CASSRGTDNNQPQHF,TGTGCCAGCAGTCGGGGTACGGATAACAATCAGCCCCAGCATTTT
-,few,TRBV24-1,TRBJ2-1,CATSDGSKPDEQFF,TGTGCCACCAGTGACGGGTCGAAGCCAGATGAGCAGTTCTTC
TRBD1,few,TRBV10-3,TRBJ1-4,CAISEQSGGNEKLFF,TGTGCCATCAGTGAACAGTCAGGGGGGAATGAAAAACTGTTTTTT
-,many,TRBV7-2,TRBJ1-2,CASSFRIDRNGYTF,TGTGCCAGCAGCTTCAGAATCGACAGGAATGGCTACACCTTC
TRBD2,many,TRBV7-2,TRBJ2-4,CASSLFVWTSGRVVSGAKNIQYF,TGTGCCAGCAGCTTATTTGTCTGGACTAGCGGGAGGGTGGTGTCGGGGGCCAAAAACATTCAGTACTTC
-,-,TRBV11-2,TRBJ1-5,CASSPNLGQPQHF,TGTGCCAGCAGTCCAAACCTGGGTCAGCCCCAGCATTTT
-,-,TRBV7-2,TRBJ2-3,CASSLVPGAHTDTQYF,TGTGCCAGCAGCTTAGTTCCTGGGGCCCACACAGATACGCAGTATTTT
TRBD1,-,TRBV28,TRBJ1-2,CASSRDSWGYTF,TGTGCCAGCAGTCGGGACAGCTGGGGCTACACCTTC
-,few,TRBV11-3,TRBJ1-5,CASRGPFIRANSNQPQHF,TGTGCCAGCAGAGGCCCCTTCATCCGGGCCAATAGCAATCAGCCCCAGCATTTT